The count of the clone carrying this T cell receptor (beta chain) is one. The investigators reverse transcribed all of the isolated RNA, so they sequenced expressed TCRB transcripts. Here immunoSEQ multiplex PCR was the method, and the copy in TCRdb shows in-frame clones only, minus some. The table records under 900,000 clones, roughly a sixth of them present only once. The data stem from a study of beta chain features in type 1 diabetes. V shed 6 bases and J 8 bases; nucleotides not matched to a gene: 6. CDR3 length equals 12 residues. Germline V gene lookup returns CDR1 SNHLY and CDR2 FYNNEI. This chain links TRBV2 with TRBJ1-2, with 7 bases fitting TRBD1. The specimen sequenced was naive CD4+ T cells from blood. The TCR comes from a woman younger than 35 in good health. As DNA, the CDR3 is TGTGCCAGCAGAGGGACAGTTGTCGGCTACACCTTC. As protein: CASRGTVVGYTF.